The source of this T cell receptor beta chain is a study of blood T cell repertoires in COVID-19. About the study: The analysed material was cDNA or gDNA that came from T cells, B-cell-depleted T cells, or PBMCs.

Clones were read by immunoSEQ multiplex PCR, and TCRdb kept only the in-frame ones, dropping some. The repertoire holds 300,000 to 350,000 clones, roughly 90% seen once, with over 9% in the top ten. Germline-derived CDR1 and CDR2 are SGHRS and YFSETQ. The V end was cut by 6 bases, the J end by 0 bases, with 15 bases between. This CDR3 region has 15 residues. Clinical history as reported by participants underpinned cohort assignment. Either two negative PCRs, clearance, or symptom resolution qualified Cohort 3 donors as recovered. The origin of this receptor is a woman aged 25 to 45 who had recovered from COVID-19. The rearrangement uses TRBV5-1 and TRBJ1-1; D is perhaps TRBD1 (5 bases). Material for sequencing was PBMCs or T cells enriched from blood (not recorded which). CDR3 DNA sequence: TGCGCCAGCATCGGGCCCGGGGGGATGAACACTGAAGCTTTCTTT. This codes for CASIGPGGMNTEAFF.